This T cell receptor (beta chain) was sequenced during a study of CD8+ T cells in alopecia areata. CD4+ cells of roughly 5 patients were further sorted as CD25+CD127-. Peripheral blood samples and lesional scalp punch biopsies were obtained from alopecia areata patients. RNA extraction and reverse transcription yielded cDNA as sequencing template. Only in-frame clones appear in the TCRdb table, and some are missing; sequencing was by immunoSEQ multiplex PCR. The profile shows 30,000 to 45,000 clones, 45% to 65% of them singletons. Looked up from germline, CDR1 is SQVTM and CDR2 is ANQGSEA. The ends were cut back, 3 bases at V and 1 base at J, with 9 bases in the middle. The CDR3 is 13 amino acids.

Sequencing was done on a sample of CD4+ Tregs sorted from blood. The chain has TRBV29-1 and TRBJ1-1; D is possibly TRBD1 (5 bases). The TCR was taken from a human donor with alopecia areata. The CDR3 protein is CSVDRQQNTEAFF. As DNA, the CDR3 is TGCAGCGTTGACCGACAGCAGAACACTGAAGCTTTCTTT.